Shown below are 21 T cell receptor beta chains from a single sample sequenced in a study of cytomegalovirus exposure and HLA in healthy donors. Some clones are missing from TCRdb's copy, which holds only in-frame ones; the method was immunoSEQ multiplex PCR. The sample consists of some 80,000 clones, 90% to 95% of them appearing once. Sequences were obtained from PBMCs. These receptors were obtained from a woman aged 18-29 years in good health and CMV-seronegative.

The J gene is TRBJ2-3, the V gene TRBV2; the match to TRBD2 covers 8 bases. J was trimmed by 4 bases and V by 6 bases; bases with no gene match: 9. CDR3 length: 15 amino acids. Germline CDR1 reads SNHLY; CDR2 reads FYNNEI. The CDR3 spells CASSPDSGTADTQYF. The CDR3 DNA sequence: TGTGCCAGCAGCCCCGATAGCGGGACGGCAGATACGCAGTATTTT.

V and J are TRBV28 and TRBJ1-1; D remains ambiguous. The CDR3 runs 15 residues. V dropped 2 bases and J dropped 1 base, with 11 bases sitting between them. Germline V gene lookup returns CDR1 MDHEN and CDR2 SYDVKM. This CDR3 is CASSLPGLGNTEAFF. In DNA, the CDR3 is TGTGCCAGCAGTTTACCGGGGTTAGGGAACACTGAAGCTTTCTTT.

The chain employs TRBV30 and TRBJ1-3; D gene unclear. Trimming stripped 5 bases from V and 2 bases from J, with 7 bases between. CDR3 size: 12 residues. Germline values: CDR1 GTSNPN, CDR2 SVGIG (reference sequence). The DNA for the CDR3 is TGTGCCTGGGGGCAGACTGGAAACACCATATATTTT. It encodes CAWGQTGNTIYF.

For this clone: Since the CDR3 does not end with the conserved phenylalanine or tryptophan, this likely comes from a read error. The limits of the CDR3 on the DNA are not certain, so only TCRdb's listed CDR3 is given. The genes are TRBV28 and TRBJ1-1; the D call of TRBD1 is as the table states it, not checked on the DNA. Including both end residues, the CDR3 is 13 amino acids long. In germline, CDR1 is MDHEN, CDR2 SYDVKM. The CDR3: CASSLGGQAELKV.

The chain is built from TRBV7-8 and TRBJ2-1; TRBD2 matches 7 bases. V shed 0 bases, J shed 9 bases, and the junction held 5 bases outside the gene matches. Germline CDR1 and CDR2: SGHVS and FQNEAQ. CDR3 length: 14 residues. The DNA for the CDR3 is TGTGCCAGCAGCTTAGCGCTTGGGGAGGGTGAGCAGTTCTTC. Protein sequence: CASSLALGEGEQFF.

The chain uses TRBV29-1 and TRBJ2-5; 8 nucleotides align to TRBD2. Near its end, the DNA agrees better with TRBJ2-7, so the J call may be wrong. The CDR3 is made up of 13 amino acids. Germline lookup yields CDR1 SQVTM and CDR2 ANQGSEA. The CDR3 sequence: CSVRKTSAAEQYF. Here the CDR3 DNA reads TGCAGCGTTCGTAAGACTAGCGCGGCCGAGCAGTACTTC.

The rearrangement joins TRBV11-2 to TRBJ1-5; D gene uncertain. Germline V gives CDR1 SGHAT, CDR2 FQNNGV. This CDR3 has 15 amino acids. V was pared by 1 base and J by 1 base, with 8 bases between. CDR3 protein: CASSLGGSSNQPQHF. In DNA, the CDR3 is TGTGCCAGCAGCTTAGGAGGGTCCAGCAATCAGCCCCAGCATTTT. The complete variable domain, with remaining parts taken from reference TRBV11-2 and TRBJ1-5, reads EAGVAQSPRYKIIEKRQSVAFWCNPISGHATLYWYQQILGQGPKLLIQFQNNGVVDDSQLPKDRFSAERLKGVDSTLKIQPAKLEDSAVYLCASSLGGSSNQPQHFGDGTRLSIL.

The chain couples TRBV11-2 to TRBJ1-3; unclear D gene. Trimming removed 5 bases at V and 4 bases at J, with 6 bases between. CDR1 SGHAT and CDR2 FQNNGV come from the germline V gene. The CDR3 spans 12 residues. In nucleotides, the CDR3 is TGTGCCAGCAGCATGAGGGGAAACACCATATATTTT. This gives the protein CASSMRGNTIYF.

The rearrangement joins TRBV4-1 to TRBJ2-7; 9 positions match TRBD2. Germline V lookup: CDR1 MGHRA, CDR2 YSYEKL. The length of the CDR3 is 15 residues. The ends lost 4 bases at V and 3 bases at J; junction bases unmatched: 7. Here the CDR3 DNA reads TGCGCCAGCAGCCCGAGCGGGGGGTCCTTCTACGAGCAGTACTTC. Its protein is CASSPSGGSFYEQYF.

This clone was observed a single time. The rearrangement links TRBV27 to TRBJ2-2; a possible D gene is TRBD1 (5 bases). Deletions cut 1 base from V and 2 bases from J, with 8 bases between. The germline V gene encodes CDR1 MNHEY and CDR2 SMNVEV (reference sequence). The CDR3 sequence is 15 residues long. This CDR3 reads CASSLFQGNTGELFF. CDR3 DNA: TGTGCCAGCAGTTTATTCCAGGGAAACACCGGGGAGCTGTTTTTT.

This clone has a single count. This chain connects TRBV12-5 to TRBJ2-1; TRBD2 agrees at 7 bases. The germline V gene has CDR1 LGHNT and CDR2 FRNRAP. V shed 7 bases, J shed 2 bases, and the junction held 8 bases outside the gene matches. The CDR3 is made up of 15 amino acids. CDR3 sequence reads: CASAGGGGAYNEQFF. CDR3 bases: TGTGCTAGTGCCGGGGGTGGGGGGGCCTACAATGAGCAGTTCTTC.

V is TRBV28 and J is TRBJ2-7; maybe TRBD1 (5 bases). V was shortened by 7 bases and J by 3 bases, with 19 bases between the two germline ends. The CDR3 totals 15 residues. CDR1 and CDR2 (germline): MDHEN, SYDVKM. The CDR3 nucleotides read TGTGCCAGCACCCTCCCCAAGGGGCGGAGCTACGAGCAGTACTTC. It yields the protein CASTLPKGRSYEQYF.

The chain employs TRBV4-1 and TRBJ1-6; possibly TRBD1 for D (6 bases). V was clipped by 0 bases and J by 7 bases, with 19 bases between them. The CDR3 has 18 amino acids. The germline V gene encodes CDR1 MGHRA and CDR2 YSYEKL. DNA for the CDR3: TGCGCCAGCAGCCAAGATAAGGACGGCAGGGGAAGGAATTCACCCCTCCACTTT. Protein product: CASSQDKDGRGRNSPLHF.

The chain employs TRBV19 and TRBJ1-6; TRBD1 aligns across 9 bases. The CDR3 has 14 residues. Germline V lookup: CDR1 LNHDA, CDR2 SQIVND (reference sequence). With 5 bases clipped from V and 14 bases from J, the junction kept 10 bases outside the gene matches. DNA for the CDR3: TGTGCCAGTAGTCAAGAGGACAGGGGAACAACCCTCCACTTT. It translates to CASSQEDRGTTLHF.

This clone was recorded once. This chain uses TRBV19 with TRBJ2-3; 14 bases align to TRBD2. This CDR3 has 18 amino acids. The V gene end was trimmed by 7 bases and the J gene end by 1 base; junction bases not matched to a gene: 10. CDR1 LNHDA and CDR2 SQIVND come from the germline V gene (reference sequence). CDR3 nucleotide sequence: TGTGCCAGTACCCCTAGACTAGCGGGGGGGAGAGGCACAGATACGCAGTATTTT. This gives the protein CASTPRLAGGRGTDTQYF.

The rearrangement joins TRBV7-9 to TRBJ2-2; 8 bases agree with TRBD1. The CDR3 runs 15 residues. Germline V gene data show CDR1 as SEHNR and CDR2 as FQNEAQ (reference sequence). The J segment lost 5 bases and the V segment lost 5 bases, leaving 7 bases of the junction unmatched. Here the CDR3 DNA reads TGTGCCAGCAGCCTGTTGCGACAGGGGACCGGGGAGCTGTTTTTT. Amino acids: CASSLLRQGTGELFF. Complete variable domain (other parts from reference TRBV7-9 and TRBJ2-2): DTGVSQNPRHKITKRGQNVTFRCDPISEHNRLYWYRQTLGQGPEFLTYFQNEAQLEKSRLLSDRFSAERPKGSFSTLEIQRTEQGDSAMYLCASSLLRQGTGELFFGEGSRLTVL.

The J gene is TRBJ1-1, the V gene TRBV7-2; no clear D gene. In germline, CDR1 is SGHTA, CDR2 FQGNSA. The CDR3 runs 15 residues. V was pared by 1 base and J by 2 bases, with 11 bases between. The CDR3 coding sequence is TGTGCCAGCAGCTTAGTTCGGGGTACCAACACTGAAGCTTTCTTT. Translation: CASSLVRGTNTEAFF.

CDR3 protein: CASSIAFSGTNEQFF. CDR3 nucleotide sequence: TGTGCCAGTAGTATAGCTTTCAGCGGGACAAATGAGCAGTTCTTC. V gene TRBV19 combines with J gene TRBJ2-1, with D possibly TRBD2 on 7 matching bases. V was cut by 1 base and J by 7 bases, with 14 bases left in between. This CDR3 is 15 amino acids long. Germline CDR1 reads LNHDA; CDR2 reads SQIVND (reference sequence).

The chain is built from TRBV6-5 and TRBJ1-1; D is unclear. The CDR3 has 11 residues. Between the trimmed V and J ends, which lost 2 bases and 11 bases, there was a span of 9 bases. Germline assignment: CDR1 MNHEY and CDR2 SVGAGI. CDR3 sequence: CASSYGPRAFF. CDR3 in DNA: TGTGCCAGCAGTTACGGGCCCCGGGCTTTCTTT.

The chain links TRBV13 to TRBJ2-2, with D possibly being TRBD2 (6 bases). This CDR3 contains 16 residues. The germline CDR1 and CDR2 sequences are PRHDT and FYEKMQ (reference sequence). V dropped 2 bases and J dropped 1 base, with 11 bases sitting between them. The CDR3 DNA sequence: TGTGCCAGCAGCTTACTCCGGGAGCTGAACACCGGGGAGCTGTTTTTT. Translated: CASSLLRELNTGELFF.

The chain couples TRBV2 to TRBJ2-7; 10 positions agree with TRBD1. Germline V gene data show CDR1 as SNHLY and CDR2 as FYNNEI. The CDR3 spans 14 residues. The V gene end was trimmed by 6 bases and the J gene end by 1 base; junction bases not matched to a gene: 3. CDR3 sequence reads: CASRPGQGSYEQYF. The DNA of the CDR3 is TGTGCCAGCAGGCCGGGACAGGGGTCCTACGAGCAGTACTTC.